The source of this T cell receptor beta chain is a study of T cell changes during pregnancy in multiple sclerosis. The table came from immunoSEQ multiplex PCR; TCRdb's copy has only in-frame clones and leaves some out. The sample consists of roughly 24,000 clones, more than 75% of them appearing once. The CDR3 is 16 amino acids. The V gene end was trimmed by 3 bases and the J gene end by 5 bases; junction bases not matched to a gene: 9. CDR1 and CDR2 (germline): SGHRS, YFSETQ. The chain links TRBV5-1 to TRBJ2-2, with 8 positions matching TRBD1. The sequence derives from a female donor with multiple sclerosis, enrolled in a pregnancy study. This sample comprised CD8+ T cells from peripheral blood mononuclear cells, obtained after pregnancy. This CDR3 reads CASSSTGDHITGELFF. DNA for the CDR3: TGCGCCAGCAGCTCGACAGGGGACCACATAACCGGGGAGCTGTTTTTT.